This TCR beta chain derives from a study of blood T cell repertoires in COVID-19. Overall study context: Some COVID-19 samples were acute and others convalescent; all came from the United States, Italy and Spain.

The CDR3 loop spans 16 amino acids. Germline V CDR1 and CDR2: MNHEY, SVGAGI. Trimming removed 0 bases from V and 1 base from J; junction bases left unmatched: 5. The protocol was immunoSEQ multiplex PCR, while the TCRdb copy is restricted to in-frame clones and leaves out a portion. This sample carries 150,000 or so clones, more than 75% of them seen once, and the ten largest clones take over 0.95%. The clonotype was recovered from a human donor with acute COVID-19. The donor label of this sample is uncertain. The sample consisted of PBMCs or T cells enriched from blood (not recorded which). This chain links TRBV6-5 with TRBJ2-7; 8 nucleotides match TRBD2. The chain's CDR3 is CASSYSSASGSYEQYF. The CDR3 bases are TGTGCCAGCAGTTACTCTTCGGCTAGCGGGTCCTACGAGCAGTACTTC.